This TCR beta chain came from a study of T cell changes during pregnancy in multiple sclerosis. Using immunoSEQ multiplex PCR, the repertoire was profiled, and TCRdb retains in-frame clones only, with some absent. The repertoire consists of 36,000 or so clones, with approximately 91% occurring once and the leading ten covering around 10%. Germline V lookup: CDR1 SNHLY, CDR2 FYNNEI. With 1 base removed from V and 0 bases from J, the gap between germline ends came to 20 bases. This CDR3 is built from 19 residues. V is TRBV2 and J is TRBJ2-3, with no clear D. The starting material was CD8+ T cells from peripheral blood mononuclear cells, obtained in the third trimester of pregnancy. The clonotype was recovered from a female donor with multiple sclerosis, enrolled in a pregnancy study. The DNA of the CDR3 is TGTGCCAGCAGTGAAGTTTGGTTAGCTGTTGTGTGGAGCACAGATACGCAGTATTTT. Its translation is CASSEVWLAVVWSTDTQYF.